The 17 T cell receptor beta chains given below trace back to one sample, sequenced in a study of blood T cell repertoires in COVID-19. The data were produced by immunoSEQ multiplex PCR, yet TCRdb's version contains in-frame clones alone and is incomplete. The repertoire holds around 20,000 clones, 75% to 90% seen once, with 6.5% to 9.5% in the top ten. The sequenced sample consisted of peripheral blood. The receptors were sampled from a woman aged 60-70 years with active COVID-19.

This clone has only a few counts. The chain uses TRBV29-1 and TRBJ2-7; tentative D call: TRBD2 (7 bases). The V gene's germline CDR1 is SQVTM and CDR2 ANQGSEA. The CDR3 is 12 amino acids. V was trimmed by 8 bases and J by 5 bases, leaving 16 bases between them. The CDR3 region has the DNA TGCAGCACCCGAGGGGGAGGGGACGAGCAGTACTTC. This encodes CSTRGGGDEQYF.

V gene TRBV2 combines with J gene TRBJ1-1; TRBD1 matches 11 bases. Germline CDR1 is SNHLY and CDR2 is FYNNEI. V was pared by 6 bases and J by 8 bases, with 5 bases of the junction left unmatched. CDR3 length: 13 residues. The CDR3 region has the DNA TGTGCCAGCAGCGCCGGGACAGGGGGGGAAGCTTTCTTT. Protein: CASSAGTGGEAFF.

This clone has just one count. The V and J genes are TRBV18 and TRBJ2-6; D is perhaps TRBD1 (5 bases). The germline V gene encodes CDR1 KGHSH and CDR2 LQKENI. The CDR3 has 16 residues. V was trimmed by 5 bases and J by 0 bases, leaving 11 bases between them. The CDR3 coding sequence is TGTGCCAGCTCATTCTCCAGGGCCTCTGGGGCCAACGTCCTGACTTTC. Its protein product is CASSFSRASGANVLTF.

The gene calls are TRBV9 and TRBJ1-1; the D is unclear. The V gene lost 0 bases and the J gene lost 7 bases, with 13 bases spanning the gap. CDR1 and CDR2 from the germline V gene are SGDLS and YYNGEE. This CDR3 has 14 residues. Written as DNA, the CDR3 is TGTGCCAGCAGCGTAGGAGGTCCCCAAGGTGAAGCTTTCTTT. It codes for CASSVGGPQGEAFF.

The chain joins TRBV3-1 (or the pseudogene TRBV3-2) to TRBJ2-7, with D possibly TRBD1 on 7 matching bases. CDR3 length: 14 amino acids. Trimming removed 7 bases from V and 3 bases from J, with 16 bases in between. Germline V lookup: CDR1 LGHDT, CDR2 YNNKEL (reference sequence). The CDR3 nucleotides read TGTGCCAGCACTCAGGGGGGAGCCTACTACGAGCAGTACTTC. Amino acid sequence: CASTQGGAYYEQYF.

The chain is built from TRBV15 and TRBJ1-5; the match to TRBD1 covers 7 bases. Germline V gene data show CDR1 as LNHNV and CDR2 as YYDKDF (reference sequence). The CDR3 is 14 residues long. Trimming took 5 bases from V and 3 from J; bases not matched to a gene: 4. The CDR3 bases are TGTGCCACCAGCCGGGACAGTCTCAATCAGCCCCAGCATTTT. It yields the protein CATSRDSLNQPQHF.

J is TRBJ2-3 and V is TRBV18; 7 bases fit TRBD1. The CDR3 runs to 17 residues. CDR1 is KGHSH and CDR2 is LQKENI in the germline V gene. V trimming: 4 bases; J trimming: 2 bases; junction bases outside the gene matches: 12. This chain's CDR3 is CASSRGDGTEFTDTQYF. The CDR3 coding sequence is TGTGCCAGCTCACGTGGGGACGGGACAGAGTTCACAGATACGCAGTATTTT.

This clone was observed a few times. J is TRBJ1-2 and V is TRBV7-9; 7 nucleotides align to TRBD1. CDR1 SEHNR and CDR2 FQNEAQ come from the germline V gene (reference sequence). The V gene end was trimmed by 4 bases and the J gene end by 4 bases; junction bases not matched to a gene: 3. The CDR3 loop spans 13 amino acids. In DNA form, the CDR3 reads TGTGCCAGCAGCTGGTGGGACAGCTATGGCTACACCTTC. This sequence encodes CASSWWDSYGYTF.

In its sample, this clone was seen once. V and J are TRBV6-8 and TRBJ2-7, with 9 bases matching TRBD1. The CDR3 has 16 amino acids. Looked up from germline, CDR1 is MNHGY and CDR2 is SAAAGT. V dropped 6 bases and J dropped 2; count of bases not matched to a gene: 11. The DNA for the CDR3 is TGTGCCAGCAGCCGACTCCACAGGGGGCTGCCCTACGAGCAGTACTTC. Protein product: CASSRLHRGLPYEQYF.

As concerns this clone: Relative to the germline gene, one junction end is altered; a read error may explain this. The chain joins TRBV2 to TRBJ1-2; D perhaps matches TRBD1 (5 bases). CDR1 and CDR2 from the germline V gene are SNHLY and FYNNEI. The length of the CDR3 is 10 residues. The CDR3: CASRERQYFF. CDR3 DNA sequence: TGTGCCAGCAGGGAGCGACAGTACTTCTTC.

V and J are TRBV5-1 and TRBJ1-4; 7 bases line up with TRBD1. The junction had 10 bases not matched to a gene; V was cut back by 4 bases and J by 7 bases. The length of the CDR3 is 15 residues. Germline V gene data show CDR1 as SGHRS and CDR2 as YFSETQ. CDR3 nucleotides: TGCGCCAGCAGCGAGGGGGCAACGAGTAGTGAAAAACTGTTTTTT. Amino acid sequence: CASSEGATSSEKLFF.

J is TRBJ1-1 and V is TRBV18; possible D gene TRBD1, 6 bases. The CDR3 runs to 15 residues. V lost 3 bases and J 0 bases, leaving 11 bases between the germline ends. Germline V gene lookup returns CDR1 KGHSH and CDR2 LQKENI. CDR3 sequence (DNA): TGTGCCAGCTCACCCCGACAGGAGTTGAACACTGAAGCTTTCTTT. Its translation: CASSPRQELNTEAFF.

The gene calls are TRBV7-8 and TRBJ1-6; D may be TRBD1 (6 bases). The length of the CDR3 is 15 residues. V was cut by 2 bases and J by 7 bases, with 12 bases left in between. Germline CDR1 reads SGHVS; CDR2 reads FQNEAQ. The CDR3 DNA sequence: TGTGCCAGCAGCTTATCAGGACAGAAAAATTCACCCCTCCACTTT. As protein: CASSLSGQKNSPLHF.

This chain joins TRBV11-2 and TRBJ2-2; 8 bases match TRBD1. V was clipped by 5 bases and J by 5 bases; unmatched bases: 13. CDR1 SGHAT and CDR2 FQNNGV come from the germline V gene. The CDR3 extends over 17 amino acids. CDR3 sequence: CASSQGAGAKWTGELFF. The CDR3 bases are TGTGCCAGCAGCCAGGGGGCAGGGGCCAAGTGGACCGGGGAGCTGTTTTTT.

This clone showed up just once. CDR3 nucleotides: TGTGCCATCCGGGACAGGGATAATTCACCCCTCCACTTT. This gives the protein CAIRDRDNSPLHF. The rearrangement joins TRBV10-3 to TRBJ1-6; TRBD1 aligns across 9 bases. The germline V gene has CDR1 ENHRY and CDR2 SYGVKD. CDR3 size: 13 residues. V trimming: 8 bases; J trimming: 5 bases; junction bases outside the gene matches: 1.

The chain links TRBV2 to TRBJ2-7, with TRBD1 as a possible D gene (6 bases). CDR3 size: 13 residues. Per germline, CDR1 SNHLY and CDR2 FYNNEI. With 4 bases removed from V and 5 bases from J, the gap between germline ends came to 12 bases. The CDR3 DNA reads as TGTGCCAGCAGTGTAATAACAGGGCACGAGCAGTACTTC. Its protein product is CASSVITGHEQYF.

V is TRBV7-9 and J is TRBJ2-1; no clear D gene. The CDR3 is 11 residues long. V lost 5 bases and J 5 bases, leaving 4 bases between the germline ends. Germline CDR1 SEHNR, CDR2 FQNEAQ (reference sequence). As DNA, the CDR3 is TGTGCCAGCAGCCGGGACAATGAGCAGTTCTTC. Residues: CASSRDNEQFF.